What follows are 7 T cell receptor beta chains derived from one specimen sequenced in a study of T cells in localized non-small cell lung cancer. Assay used: immunoSEQ multiplex PCR; TCRdb lists only in-frame clones, some missing. In the table there are about 34,000 clones, around 93% of which are singletons. This specimen consisted of peripheral blood, obtained before any cancer treatment. These receptors all come from a female donor over 55 with stage I lung adenocarcinoma.

The chain recombines TRBV2 with TRBJ2-1, with 9 nucleotides matching TRBD2. CDR3 length equals 15 residues. Germline trimming cut 6 bases from V and 4 bases from J; bases unmatched to any gene: 7. CDR1 is SNHLY, CDR2 FYNNEI, per germline. The CDR3 loop is CASSGRGGPYNEQFF. The CDR3 DNA sequence: TGTGCCAGCAGCGGGCGGGGGGGCCCGTACAATGAGCAGTTCTTC.

This chain connects TRBV4-1 to TRBJ1-2; D not resolved. Between the trimmed V and J ends, which lost 3 bases and 0 bases, there was a span of 17 bases. The CDR3 consists of 17 residues. CDR1 and CDR2 (germline): MGHRA, YSYEKL. The CDR3 reads CASSQPGSRSTNYGYTF. The DNA of the CDR3 is TGCGCCAGCAGCCAGCCTGGCTCCCGGTCAACTAACTATGGCTACACCTTC.

Only a few counts were recorded for this clone. The genes are TRBV5-1 and TRBJ1-2; TRBD1 matches 7 bases. V lost 0 bases and J lost 5; bases outside the gene matches: 4. This CDR3 comprises 14 residues. CDR1 is SGHRS, CDR2 YFSETQ, per germline. CDR3 DNA sequence: TGCGCCAGCAGCTTGGGACAGGGAATATATGGCTACACCTTC. Protein product: CASSLGQGIYGYTF.

CDR3 sequence reads: CASSSVHNEQFF. The DNA for the CDR3 is TGTGCCAGCAGTTCAGTCCACAATGAGCAGTTCTTC. This chain links TRBV6-5 with TRBJ2-1, with D unclear. V lost 4 bases, J lost 5 bases, and 6 bases lay in between. CDR1 MNHEY and CDR2 SVGAGI come from the germline V gene. The CDR3 extends over 12 amino acids.

J is TRBJ1-2 and V is TRBV15; 9 bases agree with TRBD1. The germline CDR1 and CDR2 sequences are LNHNV and YYDKDF (reference sequence). The length of the CDR3 is 15 residues. The J segment lost 4 bases and the V segment lost 3 bases, leaving 6 bases of the junction unmatched. The CDR3 spells CATSSDTGGGYGYTF. The CDR3 coding sequence is TGTGCCACCAGCAGCGATACAGGGGGCGGCTATGGCTACACCTTC. The whole variable domain, filled in from reference TRBV15 and TRBJ1-2, reads DAMVIQNPRYQVTQFGKPVTLSCSQTLNHNVMYWYQQKSSQAPKLLFHYYDKDFNNEADTPDNFQSRRPNTSFCFLDIRSPGLGDTAMYLCATSSDTGGGYGYTFGSGTRLTVV.

The chain employs TRBV27 and TRBJ2-5, with 7 bases matching TRBD1. Germline values: CDR1 MNHEY, CDR2 SMNVEV (reference sequence). Unmatched junction bases numbered 8, after V lost 6 bases and J lost 4 bases. CDR3 size: 14 residues. CDR3 loop: CASSTQGIRETQYF. The CDR3 DNA follows: TGTGCCAGCAGCACACAGGGGATCCGAGAGACCCAGTACTTC.

This chain joins TRBV14 and TRBJ2-7; 12 bases align to TRBD2. This CDR3 region has 17 residues. Germline assignment: CDR1 SGHDN and CDR2 FVKESK. V gave up 4 bases and J gave up 4 bases; unmatched junction bases: 11. The CDR3 reads CASSPLGLAGGIYEQYV. The DNA of the CDR3 is TGTGCCAGCAGCCCTCTCGGGCTAGCGGGGGGGATATACGAGCAGTACGTC.